This entry describes one T cell receptor (beta chain). This sample stems from a study of blood T cell repertoires in COVID-19. Study details: Specimens from acute and convalescent COVID-19 originated in the United States, Italy and Spain.

The protocol was immunoSEQ multiplex PCR, while the TCRdb copy is restricted to in-frame clones and leaves out a portion. The table records fewer than 150,000 clones, about 91% of them present only once. V shed 0 bases and J shed 1 base, with 16 bases lying between them. This CDR3 is built from 17 residues. Per germline, CDR1 SGHRS and CDR2 YFSETQ. This chain joins TRBV5-1 and TRBJ1-1; possible D gene TRBD1, 6 bases. This clonotype was obtained from a human donor in a cohort sampled during active COVID-19. The sample was peripheral blood. The CDR3 protein is CASSLVWMSGANTEAFF. The CDR3 DNA follows: TGCGCCAGCAGCTTGGTATGGATGTCAGGGGCGAACACTGAAGCTTTCTTT.